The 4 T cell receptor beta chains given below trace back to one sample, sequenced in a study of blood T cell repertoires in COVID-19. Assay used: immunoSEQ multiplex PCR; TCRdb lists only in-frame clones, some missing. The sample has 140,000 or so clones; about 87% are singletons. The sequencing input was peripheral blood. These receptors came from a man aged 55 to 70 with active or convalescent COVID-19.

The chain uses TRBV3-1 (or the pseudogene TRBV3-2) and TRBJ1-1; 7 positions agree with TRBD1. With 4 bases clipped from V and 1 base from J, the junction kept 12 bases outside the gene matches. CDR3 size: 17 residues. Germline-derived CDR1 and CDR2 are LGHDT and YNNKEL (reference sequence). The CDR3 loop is CASSPRDSLLTNTEAFF. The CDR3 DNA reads TGTGCCAGCAGCCCCCGGGACAGCCTCCTTACGAACACTGAAGCTTTCTTT.

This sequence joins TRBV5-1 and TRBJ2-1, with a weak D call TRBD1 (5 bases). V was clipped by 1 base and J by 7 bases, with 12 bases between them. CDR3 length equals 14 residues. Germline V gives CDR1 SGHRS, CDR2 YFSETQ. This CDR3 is CASSLQGPTNEQFF. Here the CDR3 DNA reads TGCGCCAGCAGCTTGCAGGGTCCGACGAATGAGCAGTTCTTC.

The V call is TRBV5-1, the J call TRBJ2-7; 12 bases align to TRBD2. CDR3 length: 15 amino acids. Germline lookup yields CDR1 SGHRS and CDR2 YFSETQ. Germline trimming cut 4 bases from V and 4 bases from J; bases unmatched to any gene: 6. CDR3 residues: CASSELAGGAYEQYF. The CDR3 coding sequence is TGCGCCAGCAGCGAACTAGCGGGAGGAGCTTACGAGCAGTACTTC. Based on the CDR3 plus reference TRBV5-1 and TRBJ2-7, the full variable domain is KAGVTQTPRYLIKTRGQQVTLSCSPISGHRSVSWYQQTPGQGLQFLFEYFSETQRNKGNFPGRFSGRQFSNSRSEMNVSTLELGDSALYLCASSELAGGAYEQYFGPGTRLTVT.

The chain's CDR3 is CASSLNNIPYEQYF. Written as DNA, the CDR3 is TGTGCCAGCAGTTTGAATAACATACCCTACGAGCAGTACTTC. The chain links TRBV27 to TRBJ2-7, with D unresolved. V was clipped by 3 bases and J by 2 bases, with 11 bases between them. The CDR3 totals 14 residues. The germline V gene has CDR1 MNHEY and CDR2 SMNVEV (reference sequence).